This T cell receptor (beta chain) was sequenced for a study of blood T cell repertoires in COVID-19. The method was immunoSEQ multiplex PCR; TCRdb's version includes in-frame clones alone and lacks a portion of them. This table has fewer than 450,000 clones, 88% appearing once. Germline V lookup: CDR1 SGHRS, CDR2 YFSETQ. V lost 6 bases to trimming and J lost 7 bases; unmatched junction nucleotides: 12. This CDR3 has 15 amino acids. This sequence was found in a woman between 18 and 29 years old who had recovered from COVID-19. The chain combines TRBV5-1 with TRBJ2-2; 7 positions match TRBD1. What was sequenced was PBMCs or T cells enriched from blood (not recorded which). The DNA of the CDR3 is TGCGCCAGCAACGGACAGGCCGGGGTGGGCGGGGAGCTGTTTTTT. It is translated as CASNGQAGVGGELFF.